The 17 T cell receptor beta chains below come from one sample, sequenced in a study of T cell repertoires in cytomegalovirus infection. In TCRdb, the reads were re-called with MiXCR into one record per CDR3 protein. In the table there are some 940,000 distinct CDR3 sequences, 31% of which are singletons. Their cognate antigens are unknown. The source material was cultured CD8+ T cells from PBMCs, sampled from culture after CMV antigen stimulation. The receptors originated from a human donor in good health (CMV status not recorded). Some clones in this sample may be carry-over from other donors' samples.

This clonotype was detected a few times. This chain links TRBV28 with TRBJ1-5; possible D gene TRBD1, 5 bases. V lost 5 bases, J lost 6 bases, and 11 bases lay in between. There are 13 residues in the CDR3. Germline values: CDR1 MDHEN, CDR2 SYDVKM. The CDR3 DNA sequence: TGTGCCAGCAGTCCTCGGGGGACTCAGCCCCAGCATTTT. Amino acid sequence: CASSPRGTQPQHF.

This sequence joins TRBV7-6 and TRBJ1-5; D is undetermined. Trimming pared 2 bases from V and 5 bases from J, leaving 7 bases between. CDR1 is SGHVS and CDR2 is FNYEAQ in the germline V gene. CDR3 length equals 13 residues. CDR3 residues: CASSLLEDQPQHF. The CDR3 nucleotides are TGTGCCAGCAGCTTATTGGAGGATCAGCCCCAGCATTTT.

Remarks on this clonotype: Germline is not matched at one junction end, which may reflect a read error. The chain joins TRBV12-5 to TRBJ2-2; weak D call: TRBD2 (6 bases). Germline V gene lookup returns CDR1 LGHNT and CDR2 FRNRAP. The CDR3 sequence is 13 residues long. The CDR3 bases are TGTGTTAGTGGAGGGGCTTACACCGGGGAGCTGTTTTTT. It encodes CVSGGAYTGELFF.

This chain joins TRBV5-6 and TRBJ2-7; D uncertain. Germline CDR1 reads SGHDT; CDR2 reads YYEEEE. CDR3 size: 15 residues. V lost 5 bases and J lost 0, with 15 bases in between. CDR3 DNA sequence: TGTGCCAGCAGACCTATTGTGGGAACCTCCTACGAGCAGTACTTC. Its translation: CASRPIVGTSYEQYF.

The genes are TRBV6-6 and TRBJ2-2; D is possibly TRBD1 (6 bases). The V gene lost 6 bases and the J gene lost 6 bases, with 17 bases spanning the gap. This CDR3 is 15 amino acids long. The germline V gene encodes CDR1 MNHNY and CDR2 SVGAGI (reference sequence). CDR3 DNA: TGTGCCAGCAGCCGTGATCCACAGGGTGCCGGGGAGCTGTTTTTT. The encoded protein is CASSRDPQGAGELFF.

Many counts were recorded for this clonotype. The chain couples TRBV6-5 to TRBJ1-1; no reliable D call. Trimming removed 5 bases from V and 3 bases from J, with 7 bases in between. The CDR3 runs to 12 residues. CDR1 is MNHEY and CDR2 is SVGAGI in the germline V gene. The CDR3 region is CASSNGYTEAFF. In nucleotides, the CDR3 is TGTGCCAGCAGTAACGGGTACACTGAAGCTTTCTTT.

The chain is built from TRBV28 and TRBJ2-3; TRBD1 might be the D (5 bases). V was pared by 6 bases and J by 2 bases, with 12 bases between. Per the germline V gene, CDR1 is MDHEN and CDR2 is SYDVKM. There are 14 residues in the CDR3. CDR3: CASRLDSLTDTQYF. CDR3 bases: TGTGCCAGCAGGCTTGACAGTCTCACAGATACGCAGTATTTT.

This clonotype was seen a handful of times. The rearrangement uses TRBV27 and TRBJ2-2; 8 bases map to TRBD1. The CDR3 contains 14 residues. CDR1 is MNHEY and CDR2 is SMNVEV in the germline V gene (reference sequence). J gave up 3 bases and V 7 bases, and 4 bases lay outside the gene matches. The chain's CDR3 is CASKGGQDTGELFF. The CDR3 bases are TGTGCCAGCAAAGGGGGACAGGACACCGGGGAGCTGTTTTTT.

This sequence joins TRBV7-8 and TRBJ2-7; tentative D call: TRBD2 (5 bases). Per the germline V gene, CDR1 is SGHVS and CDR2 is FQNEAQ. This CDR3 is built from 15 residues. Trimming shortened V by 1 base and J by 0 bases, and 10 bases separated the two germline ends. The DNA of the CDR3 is TGTGCCAGCAGCTTAGGGAGCGGAAGCTCCTACGAGCAGTACGTC. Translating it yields CASSLGSGSSYEQYV.

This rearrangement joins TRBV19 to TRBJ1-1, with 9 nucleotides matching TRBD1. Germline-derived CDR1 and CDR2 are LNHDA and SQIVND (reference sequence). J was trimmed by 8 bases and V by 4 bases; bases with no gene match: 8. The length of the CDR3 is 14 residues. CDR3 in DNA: TGTGCCAGTAGTAAACCGCCCGGGACAGGGGAAGCTTTCTTT. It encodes CASSKPPGTGEAFF.

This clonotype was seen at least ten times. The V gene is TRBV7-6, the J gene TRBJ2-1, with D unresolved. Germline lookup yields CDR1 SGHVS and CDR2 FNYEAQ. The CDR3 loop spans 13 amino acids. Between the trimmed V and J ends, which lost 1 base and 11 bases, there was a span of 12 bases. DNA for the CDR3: TGTGCCAGCAGCTTAGGGGTGTCAACGAAGCAGTTCTTC. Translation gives CASSLGVSTKQFF.

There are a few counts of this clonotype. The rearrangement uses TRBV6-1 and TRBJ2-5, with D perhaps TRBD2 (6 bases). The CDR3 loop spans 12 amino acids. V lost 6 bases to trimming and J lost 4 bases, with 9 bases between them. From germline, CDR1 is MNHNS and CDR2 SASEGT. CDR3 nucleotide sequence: TGTGCCAGCAGGCGGGGCCGAGAGACCCAGTACTTC. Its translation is CASRRGRETQYF.

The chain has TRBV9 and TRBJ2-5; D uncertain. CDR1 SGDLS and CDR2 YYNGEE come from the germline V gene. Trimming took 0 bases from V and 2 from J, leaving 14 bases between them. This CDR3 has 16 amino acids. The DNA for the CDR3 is TGTGCCAGCAGCGTAGGAGGCCAGAGGCCACAAGAGACCCAGTACTTC. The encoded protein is CASSVGGQRPQETQYF.

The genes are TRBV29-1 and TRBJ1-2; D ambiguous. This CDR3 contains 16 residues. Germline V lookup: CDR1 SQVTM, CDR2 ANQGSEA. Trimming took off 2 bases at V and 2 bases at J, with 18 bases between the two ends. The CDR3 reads CSVEYRSVRLNYGYTF. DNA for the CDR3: TGCAGCGTTGAATATAGGTCCGTGCGGTTGAACTATGGCTACACCTTC.

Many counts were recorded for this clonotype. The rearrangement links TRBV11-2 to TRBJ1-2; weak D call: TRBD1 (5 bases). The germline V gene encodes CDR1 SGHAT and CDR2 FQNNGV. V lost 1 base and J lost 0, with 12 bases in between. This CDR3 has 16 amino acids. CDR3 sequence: CASSLGQRVSNYGYTF. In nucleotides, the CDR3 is TGTGCCAGCAGCTTAGGACAGCGGGTTTCTAACTATGGCTACACCTTC.

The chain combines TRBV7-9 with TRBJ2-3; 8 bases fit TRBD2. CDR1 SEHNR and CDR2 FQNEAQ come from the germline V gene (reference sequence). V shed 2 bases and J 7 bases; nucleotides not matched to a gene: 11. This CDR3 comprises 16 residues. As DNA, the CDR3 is TGTGCCAGCAGCTTAAAAGCGGGGGCTCCCCCAAATACGCAGTATTTT. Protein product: CASSLKAGAPPNTQYF.

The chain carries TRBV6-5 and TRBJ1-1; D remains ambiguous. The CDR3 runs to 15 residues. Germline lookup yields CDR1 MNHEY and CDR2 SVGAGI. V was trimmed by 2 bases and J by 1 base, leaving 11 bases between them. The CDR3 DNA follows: TGTGCCAGCAGTTACAGGGCAGGATCGAACACTGAAGCTTTCTTT. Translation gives CASSYRAGSNTEAFF.